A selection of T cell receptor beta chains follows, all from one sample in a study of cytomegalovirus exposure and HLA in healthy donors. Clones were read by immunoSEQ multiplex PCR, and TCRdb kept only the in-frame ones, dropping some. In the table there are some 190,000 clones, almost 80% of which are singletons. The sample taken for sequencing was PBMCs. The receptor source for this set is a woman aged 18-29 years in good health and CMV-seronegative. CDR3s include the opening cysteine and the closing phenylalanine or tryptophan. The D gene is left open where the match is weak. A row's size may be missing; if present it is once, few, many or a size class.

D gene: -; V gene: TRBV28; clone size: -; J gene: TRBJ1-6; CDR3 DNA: TGTGCCAGCAAAGGGACTCCTCTAAGCTCCTATAATTCACCCCTCCACTTT; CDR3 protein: CASKGTPLSSYNSPLHF
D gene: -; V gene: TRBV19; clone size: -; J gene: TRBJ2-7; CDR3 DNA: TGTGCCAGTAGTATCGGGCAGGGGAACGGCGAGCAGTACTTC; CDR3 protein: CASSIGQGNGEQYF
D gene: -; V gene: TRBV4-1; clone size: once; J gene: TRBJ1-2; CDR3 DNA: TGCGCCAGCAGCCTAGGGGGAGCTAACTATGGCTACACCTTC; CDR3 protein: CASSLGGANYGYTF
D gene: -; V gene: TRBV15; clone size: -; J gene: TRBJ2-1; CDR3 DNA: TGTGCCACCAGCTCGTACAATGAGCAGTTCTTC; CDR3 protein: CATSSYNEQFF
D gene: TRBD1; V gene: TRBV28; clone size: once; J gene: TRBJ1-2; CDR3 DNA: TGTGCCAGCAGTCAAGGGTCGGGACAGGCACATTTTAACTATGGCTACACCTTC; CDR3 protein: CASSQGSGQAHFNYGYTF
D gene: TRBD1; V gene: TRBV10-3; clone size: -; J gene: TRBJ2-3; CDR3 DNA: TGTGCCAGTACCGGGACAGGGGTCACAGATACGCAGTATTTT; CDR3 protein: CASTGTGVTDTQYF
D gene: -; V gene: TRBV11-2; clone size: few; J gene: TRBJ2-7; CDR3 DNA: TGTGCCAGCAGCTTCTGGACGGAGAGGGAAGGGTTTACCTACGAGCAGTACTTC; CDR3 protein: CASSFWTEREGFTYEQYF
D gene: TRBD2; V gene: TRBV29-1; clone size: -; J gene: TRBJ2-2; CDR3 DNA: TGCAGCGTTCCCGGGACTAGCGGGCAACTAAGGACCGGGGAGCTGTTTTTT; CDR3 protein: CSVPGTSGQLRTGELFF
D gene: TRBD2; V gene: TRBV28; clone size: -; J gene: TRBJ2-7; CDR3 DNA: TGTGCCAGCAGTCAGACTAGCGGGGTGGTAGGCGAGCAGTACTTC; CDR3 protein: CASSQTSGVVGEQYF
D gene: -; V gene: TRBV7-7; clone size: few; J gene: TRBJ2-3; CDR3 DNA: TGTGCCAGCAGCAGTTCTAGGTCTGCAGATACGCAGTATTTT; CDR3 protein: CASSSSRSADTQYF
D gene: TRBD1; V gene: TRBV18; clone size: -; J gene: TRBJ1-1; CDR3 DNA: TGTGCCAGTCGAACGACAGGGATGACTGAAGCTTTCTTT; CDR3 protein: CASRTTGMTEAFF
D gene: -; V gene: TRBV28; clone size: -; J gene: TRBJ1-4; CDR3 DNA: TGTGCCAGCACCCCCGCGACTAATGAAAAACTGTTTTTT; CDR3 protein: CASTPATNEKLFF
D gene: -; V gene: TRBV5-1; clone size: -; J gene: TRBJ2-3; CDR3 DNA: TGCGCCAGCAGCTTAGTCCCGGCAGATACGCAGTATTTT; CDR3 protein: CASSLVPADTQYF
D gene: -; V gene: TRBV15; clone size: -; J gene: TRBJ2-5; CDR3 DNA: TGTGCCACCAGTGCAGCGGAAGAGACCCAGTACTTC; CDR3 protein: CATSAAEETQYF
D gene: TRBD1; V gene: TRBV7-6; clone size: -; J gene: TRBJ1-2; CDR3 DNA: TGTGCCAGCAGCTTAGAACCGGGACAGGGTTCGATCCGCGGCTACACCTTC; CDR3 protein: CASSLEPGQGSIRGYTF
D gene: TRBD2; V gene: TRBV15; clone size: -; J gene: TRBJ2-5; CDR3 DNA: TGTGCCACCAGCAGAGGGGGTAGCGGGAGGGCCCGGGGGGAGACCCAGTACTTC; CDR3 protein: CATSRGGSGRARGETQYF
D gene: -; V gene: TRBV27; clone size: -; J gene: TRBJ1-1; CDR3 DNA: TGTGCCAGCAGACCCCGGGAGAACACTGAAGCTTTCTTT; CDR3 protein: CASRPRENTEAFF
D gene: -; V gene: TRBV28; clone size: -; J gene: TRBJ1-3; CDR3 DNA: TGTGCCAGCACAGGGAACTCTGGAAACACCATATATTTT; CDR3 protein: CASTGNSGNTIYF
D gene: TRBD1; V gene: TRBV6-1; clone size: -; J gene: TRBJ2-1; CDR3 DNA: TGTGCCAGCAGTGAGGGACAGGGCCTTCTCTATGAGCAGTTCTTC; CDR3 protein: CASSEGQGLLYEQFF
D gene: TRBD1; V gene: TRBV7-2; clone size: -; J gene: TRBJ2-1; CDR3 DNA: TGTGCCAGCAGCATGACAGGGGGGTCCTACAATGAGCAGTTCTTC; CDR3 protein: CASSMTGGSYNEQFF
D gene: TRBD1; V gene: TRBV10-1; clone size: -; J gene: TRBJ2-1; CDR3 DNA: TGCGCCAGCAGTGATGGGACAGGGGTCTACAATGAGCAGTTCTTC; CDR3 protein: CASSDGTGVYNEQFF
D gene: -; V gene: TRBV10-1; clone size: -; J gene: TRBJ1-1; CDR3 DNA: TGCGCCAGCAGTGAGTCGAGAGGCGGGGGTACTGAAGCTTTCTTT; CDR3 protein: CASSESRGGGTEAFF
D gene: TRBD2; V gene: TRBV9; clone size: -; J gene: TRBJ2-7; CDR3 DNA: TGTGCCAGCAGCGTAGATGGGGGGGACGAGCAGTACTTC; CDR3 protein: CASSVDGGDEQYF
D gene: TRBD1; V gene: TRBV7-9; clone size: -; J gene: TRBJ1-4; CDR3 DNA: TGTGCCAGCAGCTTAGAAGCAGGGGGCGCGGGAAAACTGTTTTTT; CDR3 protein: CASSLEAGGAGKLFF
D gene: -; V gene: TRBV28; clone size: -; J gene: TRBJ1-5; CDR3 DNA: TGTGCCAGCAGCCAGGTGGGTCAGCCCCAGCATTTT; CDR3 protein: CASSQVGQPQHF
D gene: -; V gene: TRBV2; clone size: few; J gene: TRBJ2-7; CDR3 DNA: TGTGCCAGCAGTGAGGAGGGGAGCTCCTACGAGCAGTACTTC; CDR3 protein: CASSEEGSSYEQYF
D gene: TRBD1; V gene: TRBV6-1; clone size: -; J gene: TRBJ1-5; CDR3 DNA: TGTGCCAGCAGTGAATTCCCGGGACAGGGGGCCGCGGACAATCAGCCCCAGCATTTT; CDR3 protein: CASSEFPGQGAADNQPQHF
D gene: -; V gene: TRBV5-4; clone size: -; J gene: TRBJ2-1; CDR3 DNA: TGTGCCAGCACCGGAGGTGATGAGCAGTTCTTC; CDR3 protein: CASTGGDEQFF
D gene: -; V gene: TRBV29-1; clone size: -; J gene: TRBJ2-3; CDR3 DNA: TGCAGCGTTATTCTGCAGGGATCAGATACGCAGTATTTT; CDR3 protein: CSVILQGSDTQYF
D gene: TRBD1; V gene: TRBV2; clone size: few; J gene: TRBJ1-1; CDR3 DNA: TGTGCCAGCAGTCCCGGGACAGGGGGCACTGAAGCTTTCTTT; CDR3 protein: CASSPGTGGTEAFF
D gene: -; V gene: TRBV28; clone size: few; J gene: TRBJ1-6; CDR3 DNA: TGTGCCAGCAGTTTATATGAGGAAAGTAATTCACCCCTCCACTTT; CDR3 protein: CASSLYEESNSPLHF
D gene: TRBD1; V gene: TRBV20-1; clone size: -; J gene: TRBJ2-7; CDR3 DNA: TGCAGCCTTGGACAGGCCTACGAGCAGTACTTC; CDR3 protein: CSLGQAYEQYF
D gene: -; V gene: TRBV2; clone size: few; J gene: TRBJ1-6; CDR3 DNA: TGTGCCAGCAGTGGGACAGCGCCAAATTCACCCCTCCACTTT; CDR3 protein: CASSGTAPNSPLHF
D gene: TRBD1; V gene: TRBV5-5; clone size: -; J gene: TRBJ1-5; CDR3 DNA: TGTGCCAGCACCTCTGGGACAGGGTGGCATTTT; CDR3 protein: CASTSGTGWHF
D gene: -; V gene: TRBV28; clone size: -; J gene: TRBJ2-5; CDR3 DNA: TGTGCCACCAGGACAGAACAAGAGACCCAGTACTTC; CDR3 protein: CATRTEQETQYF
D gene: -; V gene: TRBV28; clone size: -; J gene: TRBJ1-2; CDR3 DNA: TGTGCCAGCAGTCTCCGGGGGAACTATGGCTACACCTTC; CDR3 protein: CASSLRGNYGYTF
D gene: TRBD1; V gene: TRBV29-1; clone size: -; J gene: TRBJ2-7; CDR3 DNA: TGCAGCGTTGCCGGGACAGGGTCCTACGAGCAGTACTTC; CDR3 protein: CSVAGTGSYEQYF
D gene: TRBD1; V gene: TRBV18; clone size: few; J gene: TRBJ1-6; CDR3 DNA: TGTGCCAGCTCACTAGGGGCCAGGGACAGGGGAAATTCACCCCTCCACTTT; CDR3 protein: CASSLGARDRGNSPLHF
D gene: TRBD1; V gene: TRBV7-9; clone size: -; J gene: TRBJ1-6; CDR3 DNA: TGTGCCAGCAGCTCGCCGGAGACAGGGCCTTCACCCCTCCACTTT; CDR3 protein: CASSSPETGPSPLHF
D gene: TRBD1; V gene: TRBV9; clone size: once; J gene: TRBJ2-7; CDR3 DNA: TGTGCCAGCAGCGTATCAGACAGGGGCTCCTACGAGCAGTACTTC; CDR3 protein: CASSVSDRGSYEQYF